Sequencing of this TCR beta chain was carried out in a study of vaccination effects on CD4 cells after COVID-19. Study results and caveats: After vaccination of healthy people, only 1 of 255 vaccine-induced clones cross-reacted with common cold coronaviruses.

This clone has a handful of counts. The target antigen is unknown. In the ViraFEST assay, antigen-specific CD4+ clonotypes were identified by expansion after peptide-pool stimulation. Cells that had been cultured for about 10 days were the source of isolated CD4+ T cells. The participants, recipients of two vaccine doses, got either BNT162b2 or mRNA-1273. Each culture well received some 2.2 million PBMC. These cells were then cultured in IMDM with approximately 10 IU/ml IL-2 and around 9.6 ug/ml peptides. Cultures got half-medium changes with IL-2 on days 3 and 7. This table comes from immunoSEQ multiplex PCR, and its TCRdb copy is limited to in-frame clones, with some not included. The data show some 14,000 clones, with 70% to 80% seen just once and roughly 24% held by the top ten. Sequencing used CD4+ T cells from PBMCs cultured with HCoV-NL63 spike peptides, obtained after COVID-19 vaccination. The sequence derives from a human donor who received a COVID-19 vaccine.

The CDR3 sequence is CASRGRGYLGTEAFF. In DNA form, the CDR3 reads TGTGCCAGCAGGGGGCGGGGCTACTTGGGCACTGAAGCTTTCTTT. V and J are TRBV2 and TRBJ1-1, with D perhaps TRBD1 (5 bases). This CDR3 is 15 amino acids long. V shed 6 bases and J shed 4 bases, with 18 bases lying between them. CDR1 SNHLY and CDR2 FYNNEI come from the germline V gene.